The 30 T cell receptor beta chains presented below share a single source sample, sequenced in a study of shared clonotypes between healthy human individuals. Only in-frame clones appear in the TCRdb table, and some are missing; sequencing was by immunoSEQ multiplex PCR. The data contain about 2.1 million clones, approximately 94% of them singletons. Only CD45RO-negative cells positively selected for CCR7 counted as naive CD8 cells, so terminally differentiated effector memory CD45RA+ cells were excluded. The specimen was naive CD8+ T cells from PBMCs. The receptor source for this set is a man aged 18 to 35 in good health. Some clones in this sample may be carry-over from other donors' samples.

V gene TRBV4-2 combines with J gene TRBJ2-3, with 8 bases aligning to TRBD2. The CDR3 sequence is 20 residues long. Trimming at V came to 0 bases and at J to 2 bases, leaving 16 bases not matched to a gene. Germline V CDR1 and CDR2: LGHNA, YNFKEQ. Here the CDR3 reads CASSQDGGGVASGPTDTQYF. In nucleotides, the CDR3 is TGTGCCAGCAGCCAAGATGGTGGGGGGGTCGCTAGCGGGCCCACAGATACGCAGTATTTT.

About this clone itself: Additional DNA sequences in this sample encode the identical CDR3. The V gene is TRBV10-3, the J gene TRBJ2-7; weak D call: TRBD2 (5 bases). Trimming left V 2 bases short and J 6 bases short, with 5 bases between. This CDR3 region has 11 residues. CDR1 and CDR2 (germline): ENHRY, SYGVKD. CDR3 sequence (DNA): TGTGCCATCAGTGAGGGAGGCGAGCAGTACTTC. Its protein is CAISEGGEQYF.

This rearrangement joins TRBV27 to TRBJ1-2, with a tentative D call TRBD1 (6 bases). Germline values: CDR1 MNHEY, CDR2 SMNVEV (reference sequence). V shed 5 bases and J shed 8 bases, with 18 bases lying between them. CDR3 length equals 14 residues. CDR3 DNA: TGTGCCAGCAGTCCGCGGACAGCCTTCGGGGGCTACACCTTC. It encodes CASSPRTAFGGYTF.

This clone was seen once. The V and J genes are TRBV2 and TRBJ1-2; 7 bases are a match to TRBD1. V lost 1 base to trimming and J lost 4 bases; unmatched junction nucleotides: 3. The CDR3 sequence is 14 residues long. Germline assignment: CDR1 SNHLY and CDR2 FYNNEI. This CDR3 reads CASSEGQGVYGYTF. The DNA of the CDR3 is TGTGCCAGCAGTGAAGGACAGGGCGTCTATGGCTACACCTTC.

This chain connects TRBV4-3 to TRBJ2-2, with 7 bases lining up with TRBD1. The ends lost 2 bases at V and 1 base at J; junction bases unmatched: 1. Germline-derived CDR1 and CDR2 are LGHNA and YSLEER. The CDR3 is 15 amino acids. CDR3: CASSQYRGNTGELFF. CDR3 DNA: TGCGCCAGCAGCCAATACAGGGGGAACACCGGGGAGCTGTTTTTT.

This chain connects TRBV7-2 to TRBJ2-3, with TRBD1 matching 7 bases. Germline V gives CDR1 SGHTA, CDR2 FQGNSA. Trimming at V came to 5 bases and at J to 4 bases, leaving 6 bases not matched to a gene. The CDR3 extends over 14 amino acids. The CDR3 sequence is CASSQDRAPDTQYF. CDR3 in DNA: TGTGCCAGCAGCCAAGACAGGGCCCCAGATACGCAGTATTTT.

The chain links TRBV11-1 to TRBJ2-1; D is possibly TRBD2 (6 bases). The CDR3 extends over 16 amino acids. V was clipped by 3 bases and J by 6 bases, with 18 bases between them. CDR1 and CDR2 (germline): SGHAT, FQDESV (reference sequence). CDR3 region: CASSFGGPWRLNEQFF. CDR3 nucleotide sequence: TGTGCCAGCAGCTTCGGGGGACCCTGGCGCCTCAATGAGCAGTTCTTC.

Regarding this clone: The same CDR3 arises from other DNA sequences in this sample as well. The gene calls are TRBV11-2 and TRBJ1-1; tentatively, D is TRBD1 (5 bases). Deletions cut 1 base from V and 2 bases from J, with 5 bases between. Per the germline V gene, CDR1 is SGHAT and CDR2 is FQNNGV. The CDR3 totals 13 residues. The CDR3 coding sequence is TGTGCCAGCAGCTTAGGGACAAACACTGAAGCTTTCTTT. Encoded protein: CASSLGTNTEAFF.

The chain employs TRBV27 and TRBJ2-1, with 8 bases fitting TRBD1. Germline V lookup: CDR1 MNHEY, CDR2 SMNVEV (reference sequence). V gave up 8 bases and J gave up 6 bases; unmatched junction bases: 9. The CDR3 spans 14 residues. CDR3 sequence (DNA): TGTGCCAGCGGCCAGGGGGCAGGTGGCAATGAGCAGTTCTTC. Amino acid sequence: CASGQGAGGNEQFF.

The chain joins TRBV11-2 to TRBJ2-2, with 12 bases identical to TRBD1. The CDR3 runs 15 residues. The V gene's germline CDR1 is SGHAT and CDR2 FQNNGV. Germline trimming cut 3 bases from V and 6 bases from J; bases unmatched to any gene: 2. In nucleotides, the CDR3 is TGTGCCAGCAGCTTTGGGACAGGGGGCGCCGGGGAGCTGTTTTTT. This sequence encodes CASSFGTGGAGELFF.

CDR3 region: CSVGGTPHTYNEQFF. CDR3 DNA: TGCAGCGTTGGCGGGACTCCCCATACCTACAATGAGCAGTTCTTC. This chain joins TRBV29-1 and TRBJ2-1; D is perhaps TRBD2 (6 bases). Germline V lookup: CDR1 SQVTM, CDR2 ANQGSEA. The CDR3 consists of 15 residues. V lost 4 bases, J lost 2 bases, and 15 bases lay in between.

This chain joins TRBV27 and TRBJ2-7; TRBD2 is a possible D gene (5 bases). Germline CDR1 reads MNHEY; CDR2 reads SMNVEV (reference sequence). V shed 6 bases and J shed 1 base, with 16 bases lying between them. The CDR3 is 15 residues long. The CDR3 DNA reads TGTGCCAGCAGGGGAAGAGGGATAGCGTCCTACGAGCAGTACTTC. Residues: CASRGRGIASYEQYF.

The CDR3 DNA is TGTGCCAGCAGCGCCTACGGAACCCCAACCAAAGAGACCCAGTACTTC. Translated: CASSAYGTPTKETQYF. V gene TRBV9 combines with J gene TRBJ2-5; D is uncertain. Trimming removed 3 bases at V and 3 bases at J, with 18 bases between. CDR1 and CDR2 from the germline V gene are SGDLS and YYNGEE. The CDR3 consists of 16 residues.

The gene calls are TRBV19 and TRBJ1-4; D may be TRBD1 (6 bases). Germline lookup yields CDR1 LNHDA and CDR2 SQIVND (reference sequence). The germline V and J ends were trimmed by 6 bases and 7 bases, with 15 bases remaining between them. The length of the CDR3 is 14 residues. In nucleotides, the CDR3 is TGTGCCAGTAGCACCGGTTTCAGGGGTGAAAAACTGTTTTTT. Translation gives CASSTGFRGEKLFF.

This chain connects TRBV5-1 to TRBJ2-4; 7 bases are shared with TRBD2. CDR3 length: 15 residues. Unmatched junction bases numbered 12, after V lost 4 bases and J lost 8 bases. Germline V gene lookup returns CDR1 SGHRS and CDR2 YFSETQ. The CDR3 region has the DNA TGCGCCAGCAGCCTCTTGGGACTACTTTTAGACATTCAGTACTTC. This codes for CASSLLGLLLDIQYF. The full variable domain, with the rest looked up from reference TRBV5-1 and TRBJ2-4, is KAGVTQTPRYLIKTRGQQVTLSCSPISGHRSVSWYQQTPGQGLQFLFEYFSETQRNKGNFPGRFSGRQFSNSRSEMNVSTLELGDSALYLCASSLLGLLLDIQYFGAGTRLSVL.

In the case of this clone: Other DNA sequences of this sample code for an identical CDR3. The rearrangement uses TRBV13 and TRBJ2-4; D is unresolved. There are 13 residues in the CDR3. Germline loops: CDR1 PRHDT, CDR2 FYEKMQ (reference sequence). Trimming pared 5 bases from V and 2 bases from J, leaving 7 bases between. CDR3 in amino acids: CASSPGPKNIQYF. The CDR3 region has the DNA TGTGCCAGCAGCCCAGGTCCCAAAAACATTCAGTACTTC.

This clone has more than one count but fewer than ten. The sample has other DNA sequences that encode this CDR3 too. V gene TRBV25-1 combines with J gene TRBJ1-4; no firm D call. From germline, CDR1 is MGHDK and CDR2 SYGVNS. The CDR3 loop spans 14 amino acids. V was trimmed by 1 base and J by 4 bases, leaving 7 bases between them. CDR3 coding DNA: TGTGCCAGCAGTGAATGGGGAAGTAATGAAAAACTGTTTTTT. Protein product: CASSEWGSNEKLFF.

The chain recombines TRBV19 with TRBJ2-7; weak D call: TRBD1 (6 bases). This CDR3 is built from 15 residues. V lost 5 bases and J 2 bases, leaving 16 bases between the germline ends. The V gene's germline CDR1 is LNHDA and CDR2 SQIVND (reference sequence). The CDR3 sequence is CASSPGHRSPYEQYF. The CDR3 DNA reads TGTGCCAGTAGTCCGGGACACAGAAGCCCCTACGAGCAGTACTTC.

The chain employs TRBV9 and TRBJ1-2; 12 bases map to TRBD1. Germline V CDR1 and CDR2: SGDLS, YYNGEE. The junction had 8 bases not matched to a gene; V was cut back by 4 bases and J by 7 bases. The length of the CDR3 is 15 residues. CDR3 region: CASSPSGTGGLGYTF. The CDR3 coding sequence is TGTGCCAGCAGCCCCTCCGGGACAGGGGGCCTTGGCTACACCTTC.

The chain couples TRBV7-9 to TRBJ2-7; 9 bases fit TRBD2. The CDR3 totals 15 residues. Germline-derived CDR1 and CDR2 are SEHNR and FQNEAQ (reference sequence). The J segment lost 5 bases and the V segment lost 5 bases, leaving 10 bases of the junction unmatched. Here the CDR3 reads CASSPSGRSPHEQYF. DNA for the CDR3: TGTGCCAGCAGCCCAAGCGGGAGGTCCCCCCACGAGCAGTACTTC.

The V gene is TRBV27, the J gene TRBJ2-1; maybe TRBD1 (6 bases). The CDR3 spans 18 residues. Germline values: CDR1 MNHEY, CDR2 SMNVEV (reference sequence). Trimming took off 2 bases at V and 5 bases at J, with 22 bases between the two ends. The CDR3 DNA follows: TGTGCCAGCAGTTTAATTACAGGGCCCAAAATACACCACAATGAGCAGTTCTTC. Translation gives CASSLITGPKIHHNEQFF.

This chain joins TRBV9 and TRBJ2-2; D is possibly TRBD2 (5 bases). CDR1 is SGDLS, CDR2 YYNGEE, per germline. V lost 3 bases and J lost 5, with 11 bases in between. This CDR3 region has 14 residues. The CDR3 loop reads CASSGSPGTGELFF. The CDR3 coding sequence is TGTGCCAGCAGCGGCAGCCCGGGGACCGGGGAGCTGTTTTTT.

The chain has TRBV5-6 and TRBJ2-2; 9 bases are shared with TRBD1. The CDR3 loop spans 15 amino acids. V shed 4 bases, J shed 5 bases, and the junction held 6 bases outside the gene matches. CDR1 and CDR2 (germline): SGHDT, YYEEEE. CDR3 DNA: TGTGCCAGCAGCCCGGGACAGGGTTGGACCGGGGAGCTGTTTTTT. Residues: CASSPGQGWTGELFF.

The chain is built from TRBV6-5 and TRBJ1-1, with 9 bases lining up with TRBD1. This CDR3 is built from 14 residues. Germline CDR1 is MNHEY and CDR2 is SVGAGI. After removal of 4 bases from V and 4 bases from J, the junction contained 4 bases not matched to a gene. In nucleotides, the CDR3 is TGTGCCAGCAGTTCCGGGACAGGGCCCACTGAAGCTTTCTTT. Translation gives CASSSGTGPTEAFF.

The rearrangement joins TRBV7-9 to TRBJ1-2; D uncertain. Trimming took 6 bases from V and 8 from J, leaving 13 bases between them. Per germline, CDR1 SEHNR and CDR2 FQNEAQ (reference sequence). The CDR3 spans 12 residues. The CDR3 DNA is TGTGCCAGCAGTTGGAGCCCGGAAGGCTACACCTTC. Amino acid sequence: CASSWSPEGYTF.

A remark on this clone: Other DNA sequences in the sample encode the same CDR3. The chain links TRBV27 to TRBJ1-5; D not certain. V lost 5 bases and J lost 0, with 5 bases in between. Germline V gene data show CDR1 as MNHEY and CDR2 as SMNVEV (reference sequence). The CDR3 is 13 residues long. The CDR3 DNA is TGTGCCAGCAGTCCCTATAGCAATCAGCCCCAGCATTTT. It codes for CASSPYSNQPQHF.

The chain has TRBV28 and TRBJ1-4, with a possible D match to TRBD1 (6 bases). Germline V lookup: CDR1 MDHEN, CDR2 SYDVKM. This CDR3 is 12 amino acids long. Trimming took 5 bases from V and 13 from J, leaving 14 bases between them. CDR3 region: CASSAGDTILFF. CDR3 DNA sequence: TGTGCCAGCAGTGCTGGGGACACGATACTGTTTTTT.

The V gene is TRBV28, the J gene TRBJ2-1, with TRBD2 as a possible D gene (6 bases). Germline CDR1 MDHEN, CDR2 SYDVKM. Trimming took off 7 bases at V and 8 bases at J, with 18 bases between the two ends. The CDR3 has 14 residues. The CDR3 region is CASTTGLPGYEQFF. CDR3 nucleotides: TGTGCCAGCACCACGGGACTCCCTGGCTATGAGCAGTTCTTC.

This rearrangement joins TRBV11-3 to TRBJ2-2; D is unresolved. V was clipped by 3 bases and J by 1 base, with 6 bases between them. The CDR3 is 14 amino acids. CDR1 and CDR2 from the germline V gene are SGHNT and YENEEA. The CDR3 DNA reads TGTGCCAGCAGCTTTTGGGGGAACACCGGGGAGCTGTTTTTT. Translating it yields CASSFWGNTGELFF.

This chain joins TRBV2 and TRBJ2-5; possibly TRBD2 for D (5 bases). The CDR3 is 14 residues long. V was trimmed by 6 bases and J by 0 bases, leaving 11 bases between them. Germline V gene sequence: CDR1 SNHLY, CDR2 FYNNEI. For the CDR3, the DNA is TGTGCCAGCAGCGAGTCAGCGGACCAAGAGACCCAGTACTTC. This codes for CASSESADQETQYF.